The present TCR beta chain was sequenced within a study of T-cell memory formation after mild COVID-19 (TCRdb year 2021). For the wider study: TCR sequence clusters from the two donors were found to be largely donor specific. Longitudinal TCRalpha and TCRbeta repertoire sequencing tracked T-cell clones expanding and contracting after mild COVID-19 in two donors. The cohort was made up of two young adult volunteers, one female and one male, who were previously healthy. Summary of the overall study and its limitations: SARS-CoV-2 specificity of the second-wave clones peaking on day 37 was not confirmed. Some responding clones were detected in pre-infection memory, which suggested that pre-existing cross-reactive memory T cells had joined the SARS-CoV-2 response. Clones contracting from day 15 to 85 had balanced CD4/CD8 phenotypes, while a second wave expanding from day 15 to 37 was biased towards CD4+. Contracting CD4+ clones were found mainly in CM and EM memory subsets, while CD8+ clones were enriched in EMRA. Only a couple of mild cases were covered by the study, and larger cohorts that include severe cases with pre-infection samples were considered necessary.

Ficoll-Paque density gradient centrifugation was the method used to isolate PBMCs. In regard to this clonotype: Its antigen specificity is not known. No quality values exist for individual bases; no much larger clone is one base distant.

Sequencing took place on an Illumina NovaSeq 6000. Using 5'RACE with constant-segment primers, TCRalpha and TCRbeta cDNA libraries were constructed, with sample barcodes and unique molecular identifiers added in the process. Trizol reagent was used to extract RNA from every sample. Amplification of the libraries took two PCR steps, and the second step added a second sample barcode plus Illumina TruSeq adapters. Libraries were sequenced on an Illumina NovaSeq with 2 x 150 bp paired-end reads. The paper's processing steps were these. Reads were demultiplexed and collapsed into UMI-guided consensus sequences with migec v1.2.7. Using mixcr v2.1.11, UMI consensuses were aligned to TRA and TRB V and J templates and then assembled into clonotypes. A clonotype was counted as expanded or contracted only when both edgeR and NoisET called the clonotype significant, with the noise models trained on biological replicates. For edgeR calls, the cutoffs were a false discovery rate-adjusted p below 0.01 and a log2 fold-change threshold of 1. As an exploratory analysis of dynamics, max-normalized trajectories of the 1000 most abundant clonotypes were examined with PCA combined with hierarchical clustering. Separately sequenced CD4+ and CD8+ repertoires were used to assign the CD4 or CD8 phenotype of responding clones. TCRdb reanalyzed the raw reads on its own, using fastp at Q25 for trimming and MiXCR for clone calling, and kept in-frame beta chains. Each CDR3 protein appears once, grouped with its most common genes and DNA. TCRdb, rather than the study authors, made the V and J calls. This sample has 190,000 or so distinct CDR3 sequences in its table, and 20% to 25% of those were observed once. Under 25% of the sample is taken by the ten largest.

V and J are truncated by 5 bases and 0 bases respectively, leaving an intervening sequence of 20 bases. The CDR3 holds 17 amino acids from the cysteine to the phenylalanine. Here the CDR3 DNA is all that survives: 51 bases in frame from base 1. The germline V gene (reference sequence) sets CDR1 to PRHDT and CDR2 to FYEKMQ. This clonotype was sampled from an adult woman who had mild COVID-19 (a few samples of this study predate the infection). The sample titles of this study are shuffled in the database, so cell type and time point are left out; the donor was told from shared clones. The chain links TRBV13 with TRBJ2-7, with the D gene not confidently named. The sequenced sample consisted of PBMCs or a T cell subset sorted from them (not recorded which). The nucleotides read TGTGCCAGCAGCCCTTTGGGTGACGGTGGAAGCTCCTACGAGCAGTACTTC. Translated, it gives CASSPLGDGGSSYEQYF.